What follows are 24 T cell receptor beta chains derived from one specimen sequenced in a study of T cell changes during pregnancy in multiple sclerosis. Sequenced by immunoSEQ multiplex PCR; TCRdb stores in-frame clones only, minus some. The sample includes about 84,000 clones, approximately 94% of them seen just once. The starting material was peripheral blood, obtained in the third trimester of pregnancy. Every receptor here comes from a female donor with multiple sclerosis, enrolled in a pregnancy study.

V usage is TRBV19 and J usage is TRBJ2-2; 9 bases are shared with TRBD2. This CDR3 is built from 15 residues. Germline trimming cut 7 bases from V and 1 base from J; bases unmatched to any gene: 4. CDR1 is LNHDA, CDR2 SQIVND, per germline (reference sequence). CDR3 nucleotide sequence: TGTGCCAGTATCCCAGCGGGGGGGAACACCGGGGAGCTGTTTTTT. Its protein product is CASIPAGGNTGELFF.

The V call is TRBV19, the J call TRBJ1-4, with 11 bases fitting TRBD1. This CDR3 comprises 17 residues. The junction had 14 bases not matched to a gene; V was cut back by 6 bases and J by 8 bases. Germline V CDR1 and CDR2: LNHDA, SQIVND (reference sequence). The CDR3 loop is CASRKPRGQGEAEKLFF. CDR3 bases: TGTGCCAGTAGAAAACCCAGGGGACAGGGGGAGGCAGAAAAACTGTTTTTT.

The V gene is TRBV11-2, the J gene TRBJ1-3; D gene ambiguous. The CDR3 runs to 15 residues. From germline, CDR1 is SGHAT and CDR2 FQNNGV. The ends were cut back, 4 bases at V and 0 bases at J, with 10 bases in the middle. The CDR3 here is CASSSHSSSGNTIYF. CDR3 bases: TGTGCCAGCAGCTCACACAGCAGCTCTGGAAACACCATATATTTT.

This rearrangement joins TRBV28 to TRBJ2-7, with D perhaps matching TRBD2 (5 bases). The CDR3 runs 15 residues. Germline V CDR1 and CDR2: MDHEN, SYDVKM. Trimming cost V 3 bases and J 5 bases, with 17 bases left between them. CDR3 sequence: CASSFSPGTGDEQYF. As DNA, the CDR3 is TGTGCCAGCAGTTTCAGTCCGGGAACGGGCGACGAGCAGTACTTC.

The V gene is TRBV14, the J gene TRBJ2-7, with TRBD1 identical over 9 bases. This CDR3 comprises 15 residues. Trimming cost V 4 bases and J 1 base; bases outside gene matches: 5. CDR1 is SGHDN and CDR2 is FVKESK in the germline V gene. Here the CDR3 reads CASSLQGAGSYEQYF. The CDR3 DNA reads as TGTGCCAGCAGCCTACAGGGGGCGGGATCCTACGAGCAGTACTTC.

This sequence joins TRBV25-1 and TRBJ1-5, with 7 bases fitting TRBD1. V lost 3 bases to trimming and J lost 0 bases; unmatched junction nucleotides: 5. Germline CDR1 is MGHDK and CDR2 is SYGVNS. CDR3 length: 16 amino acids. The CDR3 loop is CASSESGQVSNQPQHF. CDR3 sequence (DNA): TGTGCCAGCAGTGAGTCCGGACAGGTTAGCAATCAGCCCCAGCATTTT.

The CDR3 here is CASSPGTTSNQPQHF. The CDR3 nucleotides read TGTGCCAGCAGCCCCGGGACAACTAGCAATCAGCCCCAGCATTTT. The V gene is TRBV7-9, the J gene TRBJ1-5; possibly TRBD1 for D (6 bases). Between the trimmed V and J ends, which lost 5 bases and 0 bases, there was a span of 11 bases. CDR1 and CDR2 from the germline V gene are SEHNR and FQNEAQ (reference sequence). The CDR3 loop spans 15 amino acids.

A few counts support this clone. The chain recombines TRBV7-9 with TRBJ2-7; possible D gene TRBD2, 5 bases. Trimming shortened V by 5 bases and J by 1 base, and 12 bases separated the two germline ends. The germline V gene has CDR1 SEHNR and CDR2 FQNEAQ (reference sequence). The CDR3 has 14 residues. CDR3 residues: CASSASWRSYEQYF. The CDR3 DNA follows: TGTGCCAGCAGCGCATCCTGGAGGTCCTACGAGCAGTACTTC.

V is TRBV5-1 and J is TRBJ2-3; D remains ambiguous. V gave up 2 bases and J gave up 1 base, with 5 bases separating them. The CDR3 totals 13 residues. The germline V gene has CDR1 SGHRS and CDR2 YFSETQ. The CDR3 DNA reads as TGCGCCAGCAGCTTCGGAGGCACAGATACGCAGTATTTT. Translation: CASSFGGTDTQYF.

The chain links TRBV6-5 to TRBJ1-6; D perhaps matches TRBD1 (5 bases). The CDR3 runs to 14 residues. The V end was cut by 4 bases, the J end by 4 bases, with 8 bases between. Germline lookup yields CDR1 MNHEY and CDR2 SVGAGI. The CDR3 protein is CASSWTLYNSPLHF. The CDR3 DNA sequence: TGTGCCAGCAGTTGGACACTTTATAATTCACCCCTCCACTTT.

A single count supports this clone. The gene calls are TRBV2 and TRBJ2-5, with D possibly being TRBD2 (6 bases). The CDR3 is 13 amino acids. Germline CDR1 SNHLY, CDR2 FYNNEI. The V end lost 3 bases, the J end lost 9 bases, and 14 bases lay between the germline ends. This chain's CDR3 is CASSDGGPGAQYF. CDR3 sequence (DNA): TGTGCCAGCAGTGACGGAGGGCCCGGGGCCCAGTACTTC.

The chain couples TRBV21-1 to TRBJ2-7; the table's D gene call, TRBD1, was not cross checked with the DNA. TRBV21-1 corresponds to a pseudogene. CDR3 size: 16 residues. CDR3 sequence reads: CASSATSGTGGDEQYF. DNA of the CDR3: TGTGCCAGCAGCGCGACCTCCGGGACAGGGGGAGACGAGCAGTACTTC.

V gene TRBV11-2 combines with J gene TRBJ1-1; no reliable D call. In germline, CDR1 is SGHAT, CDR2 FQNNGV. The CDR3 spans 14 residues. V was trimmed by 5 bases and J by 1 base, leaving 11 bases between them. CDR3 coding DNA: TGTGCCAGCAGCCCCCTGGGCCCGAACACTGAAGCTTTCTTT. Translating it yields CASSPLGPNTEAFF. Using reference TRBV11-2 and TRBJ1-1 for the parts outside the CDR3, the full variable domain is EAGVAQSPRYKIIEKRQSVAFWCNPISGHATLYWYQQILGQGPKLLIQFQNNGVVDDSQLPKDRFSAERLKGVDSTLKIQPAKLEDSAVYLCASSPLGPNTEAFFGQGTRLTVV.

The CDR3 region is CASYSGNSEQYF. DNA for the CDR3: TGTGCCAGCTATAGCGGGAATTCCGAGCAGTACTTC. V is TRBV6-6 and J is TRBJ2-7, with TRBD2 matching over 8 bases. The CDR3 contains 12 residues. V shed 8 bases and J 6 bases; nucleotides not matched to a gene: 6. The germline V gene has CDR1 MNHNY and CDR2 SVGAGI (reference sequence).

The rearrangement uses TRBV5-6 and TRBJ2-7; perhaps TRBD1 as D (5 bases). CDR1 and CDR2 from the germline V gene are SGHDT and YYEEEE. Trimming took off 3 bases at V and 6 bases at J, with 22 bases between the two ends. This CDR3 spans 16 amino acids. CDR3 protein: CASSSLGQKWGLEQYF. Written as DNA, the CDR3 is TGTGCCAGCAGCTCCCTGGGGCAGAAATGGGGTCTCGAGCAGTACTTC.

The rearrangement uses TRBV6-1 and TRBJ1-2, with unresolved D. V was clipped by 5 bases and J by 6 bases, with 16 bases between them. The CDR3 runs to 14 residues. The germline V gene has CDR1 MNHNS and CDR2 SASEGT. The CDR3 is CASSPREPWNGYTF. For the CDR3, the DNA is TGTGCCAGCAGTCCCCGGGAGCCTTGGAATGGCTACACCTTC.

V usage is TRBV19 and J usage is TRBJ1-1; D not resolved. Between the trimmed V and J ends, which lost 3 bases and 5 bases, there was a span of 13 bases. The CDR3 has 14 amino acids. Germline V gives CDR1 LNHDA, CDR2 SQIVND (reference sequence). The CDR3 sequence: CASSIRGGITEAFF. The CDR3 region has the DNA TGTGCCAGTAGTATCCGGGGAGGAATAACTGAAGCTTTCTTT. Variable domain in full (rest from reference TRBV19 and TRBJ1-1): DGGITQSPKYLFRKEGQNVTLSCEQNLNHDAMYWYRQDPGQGLRLIYYSQIVNDFQKGDIAEGYSVSREKKESFPLTVTSAQKNPTAFYLCASSIRGGITEAFFGQGTRLTVV.

V and J are TRBV7-9 and TRBJ2-1; a possible D gene is TRBD2 (6 bases). Trimming took 5 bases from V and 9 from J, leaving 20 bases between them. CDR1 SEHNR and CDR2 FQNEAQ come from the germline V gene (reference sequence). This CDR3 is 15 amino acids long. CDR3 region: CASSPGGATSFEQFF. In DNA form, the CDR3 reads TGTGCCAGCAGCCCTGGAGGGGCCACTTCCTTTGAGCAGTTCTTC.

The chain is built from TRBV5-4 and TRBJ2-3; perhaps TRBD1 as D (5 bases). Between the trimmed V and J ends, which lost 4 bases and 2 bases, there was a span of 14 bases. Germline V gives CDR1 SGHNT, CDR2 YYREEE (reference sequence). The CDR3 spans 15 residues. CDR3 nucleotide sequence: TGTGCCAGCAGCGGGGATTACAGGTACACAGATACGCAGTATTTT. The encoded protein is CASSGDYRYTDTQYF.

The genes are TRBV27 and TRBJ2-3; D is possibly TRBD2 (5 bases). There are 12 residues in the CDR3. The germline V gene encodes CDR1 MNHEY and CDR2 SMNVEV (reference sequence). Deletions cut 3 bases from V and 8 bases from J, with 9 bases between. CDR3 coding DNA: TGTGCCAGCAGTTTCGATGCGGGTACGCAGTATTTT. As protein: CASSFDAGTQYF.

The chain recombines TRBV5-1 with TRBJ2-1; perhaps TRBD2 as D (7 bases). Germline assignment: CDR1 SGHRS and CDR2 YFSETQ. The CDR3 extends over 13 amino acids. V dropped 1 base and J dropped 10 bases, with 12 bases sitting between them. CDR3 protein: CASSLLAGAEQFF. CDR3 coding DNA: TGCGCCAGCAGCTTGCTCGCGGGGGCGGAGCAGTTCTTC.

J is TRBJ1-1 and V is TRBV7-9; perhaps TRBD1 as D (5 bases). Trimming stripped 1 base from V and 4 bases from J, with 22 bases between. CDR1 is SEHNR, CDR2 FQNEAQ, per germline (reference sequence). This CDR3 spans 18 amino acids. CDR3 DNA sequence: TGTGCCAGCAGCTTAGAAGTCGGGGGAAGGAGTATGGGCACTGAAGCTTTCTTT. It encodes CASSLEVGGRSMGTEAFF.

This chain connects TRBV5-6 to TRBJ2-7, with a tentative D call TRBD1 (5 bases). This CDR3 is built from 16 residues. Germline CDR1 SGHDT, CDR2 YYEEEE. The V gene lost 0 bases and the J gene lost 2 bases, with 15 bases spanning the gap. The CDR3 region is CASSLETGFTTYEQYF. DNA for the CDR3: TGTGCCAGCAGCTTGGAAACAGGCTTCACGACCTACGAGCAGTACTTC.

This chain connects TRBV5-1 to TRBJ2-1; 7 bases map to TRBD1. This CDR3 region has 16 residues. CDR1 is SGHRS and CDR2 is YFSETQ in the germline V gene. V was pared by 1 base and J by 6 bases, with 10 bases of the junction left unmatched. The CDR3 loop reads CASSLPRDSLSNEQFF. The CDR3 nucleotides read TGCGCCAGCAGCTTGCCCCGGGACAGCCTCTCCAATGAGCAGTTCTTC.